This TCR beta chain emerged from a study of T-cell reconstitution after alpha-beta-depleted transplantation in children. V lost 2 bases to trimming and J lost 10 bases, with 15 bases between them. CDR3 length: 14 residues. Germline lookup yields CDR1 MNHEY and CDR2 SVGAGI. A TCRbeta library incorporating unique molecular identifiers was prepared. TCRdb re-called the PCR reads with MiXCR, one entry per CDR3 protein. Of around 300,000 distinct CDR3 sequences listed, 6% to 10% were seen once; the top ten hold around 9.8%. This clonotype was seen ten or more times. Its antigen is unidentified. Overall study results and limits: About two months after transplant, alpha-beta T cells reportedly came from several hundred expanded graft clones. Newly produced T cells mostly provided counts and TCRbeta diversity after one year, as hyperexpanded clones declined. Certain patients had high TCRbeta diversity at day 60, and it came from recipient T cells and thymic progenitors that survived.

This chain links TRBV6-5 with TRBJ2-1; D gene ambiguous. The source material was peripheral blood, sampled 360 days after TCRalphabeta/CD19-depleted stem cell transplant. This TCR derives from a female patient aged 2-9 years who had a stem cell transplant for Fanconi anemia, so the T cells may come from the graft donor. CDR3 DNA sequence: TGTGCCAGCAGTTACGGGTTCCTCAATCAGGAGCAGTTCTTC. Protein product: CASSYGFLNQEQFF.